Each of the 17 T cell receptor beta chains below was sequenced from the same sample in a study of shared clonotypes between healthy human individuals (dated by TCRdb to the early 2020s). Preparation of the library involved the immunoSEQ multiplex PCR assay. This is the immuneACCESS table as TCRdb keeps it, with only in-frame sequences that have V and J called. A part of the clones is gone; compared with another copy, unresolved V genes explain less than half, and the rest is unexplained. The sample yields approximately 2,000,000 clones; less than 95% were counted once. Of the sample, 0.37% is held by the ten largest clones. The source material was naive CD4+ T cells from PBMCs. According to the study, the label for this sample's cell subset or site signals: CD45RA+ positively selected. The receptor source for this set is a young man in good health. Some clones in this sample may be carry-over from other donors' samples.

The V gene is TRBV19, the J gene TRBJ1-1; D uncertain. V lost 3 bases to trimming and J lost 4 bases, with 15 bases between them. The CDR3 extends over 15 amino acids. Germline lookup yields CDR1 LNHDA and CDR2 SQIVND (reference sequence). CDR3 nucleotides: TGTGCCAGTAGTATCTTATTGGGGAGGGTCACTGAAGCTTTCTTT. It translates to CASSILLGRVTEAFF.

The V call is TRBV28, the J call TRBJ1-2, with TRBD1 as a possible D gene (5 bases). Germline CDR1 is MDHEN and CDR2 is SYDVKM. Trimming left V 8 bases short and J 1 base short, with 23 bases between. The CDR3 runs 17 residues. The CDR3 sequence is CASGFGGGLLNNYGYTF. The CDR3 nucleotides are TGTGCCAGCGGCTTCGGGGGGGGACTACTTAATAACTATGGCTACACCTTC.

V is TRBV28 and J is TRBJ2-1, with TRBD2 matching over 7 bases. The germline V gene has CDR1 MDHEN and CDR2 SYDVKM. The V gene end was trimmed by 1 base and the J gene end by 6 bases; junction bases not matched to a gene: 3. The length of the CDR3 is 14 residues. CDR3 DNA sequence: TGTGCCAGCAGTTTATCCACTAGCGTCAATGAGCAGTTCTTC. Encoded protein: CASSLSTSVNEQFF. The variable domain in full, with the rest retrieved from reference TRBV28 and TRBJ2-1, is DVKVTQSSRYLVKRTGEKVFLECVQDMDHENMFWYRQDPGLGLRLIYFSYDVKMKEKGDIPEGYSVSREKKERFSLILESASTNQTSMYLCASSLSTSVNEQFFGPGTRLTVL.

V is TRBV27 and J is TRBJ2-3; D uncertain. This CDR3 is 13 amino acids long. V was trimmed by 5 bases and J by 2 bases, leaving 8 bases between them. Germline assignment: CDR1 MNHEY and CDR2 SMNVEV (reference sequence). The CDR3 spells CASSLQDTDTQYF. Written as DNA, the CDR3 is TGTGCCAGCAGTCTCCAAGACACAGATACGCAGTATTTT.

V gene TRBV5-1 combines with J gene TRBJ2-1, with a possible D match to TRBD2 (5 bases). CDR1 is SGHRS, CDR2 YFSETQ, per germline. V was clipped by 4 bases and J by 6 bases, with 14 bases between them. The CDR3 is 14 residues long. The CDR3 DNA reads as TGCGCCAGCAGCGACTCGGGGATCCCCAATGAGCAGTTCTTC. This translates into CASSDSGIPNEQFF.

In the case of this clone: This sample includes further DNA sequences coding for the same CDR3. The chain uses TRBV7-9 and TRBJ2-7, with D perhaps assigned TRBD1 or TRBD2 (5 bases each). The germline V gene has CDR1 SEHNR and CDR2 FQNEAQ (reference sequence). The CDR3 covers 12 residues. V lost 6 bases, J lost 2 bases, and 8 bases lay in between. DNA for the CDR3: TGTGCCAGCAGGGGGGAAACCTACGAGCAGTACTTC. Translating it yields CASRGETYEQYF.

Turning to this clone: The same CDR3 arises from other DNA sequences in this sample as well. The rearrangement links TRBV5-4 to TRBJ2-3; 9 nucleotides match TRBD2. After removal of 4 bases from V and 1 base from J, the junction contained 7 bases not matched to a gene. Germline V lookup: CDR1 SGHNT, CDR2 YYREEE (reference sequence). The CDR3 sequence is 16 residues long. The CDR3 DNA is TGTGCCAGCAGCCTGGCGGCTAGCGGGGGCACAGATACGCAGTATTTT. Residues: CASSLAASGGTDTQYF.

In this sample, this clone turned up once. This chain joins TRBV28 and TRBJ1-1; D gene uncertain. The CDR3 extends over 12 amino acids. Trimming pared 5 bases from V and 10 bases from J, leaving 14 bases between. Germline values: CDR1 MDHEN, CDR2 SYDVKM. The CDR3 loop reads CASSTISTRAFF. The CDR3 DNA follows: TGTGCCAGCAGTACCATTTCGACTCGAGCTTTCTTT. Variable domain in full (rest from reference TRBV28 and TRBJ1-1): DVKVTQSSRYLVKRTGEKVFLECVQDMDHENMFWYRQDPGLGLRLIYFSYDVKMKEKGDIPEGYSVSREKKERFSLILESASTNQTSMYLCASSTISTRAFFGQGTRLTVV.

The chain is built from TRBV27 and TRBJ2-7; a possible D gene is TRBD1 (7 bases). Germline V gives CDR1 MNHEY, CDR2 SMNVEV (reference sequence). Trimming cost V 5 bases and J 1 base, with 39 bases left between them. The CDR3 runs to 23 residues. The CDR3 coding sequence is TGTGCCAGCAGTCCACTTACCCTTATCCTCGGGGGCAGGGGGATCAAACCTTCCTACGAGCAGTACTTC. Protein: CASSPLTLILGGRGIKPSYEQYF.

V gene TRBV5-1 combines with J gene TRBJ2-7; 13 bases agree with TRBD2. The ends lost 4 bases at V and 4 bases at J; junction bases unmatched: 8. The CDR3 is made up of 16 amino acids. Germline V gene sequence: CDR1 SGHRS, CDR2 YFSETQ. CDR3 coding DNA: TGCGCCAGCAGCCGAGGACTAGCGGGAGTAAAGTACGAGCAGTACTTC. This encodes CASSRGLAGVKYEQYF. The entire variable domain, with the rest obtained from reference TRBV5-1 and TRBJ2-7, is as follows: KAGVTQTPRYLIKTRGQQVTLSCSPISGHRSVSWYQQTPGQGLQFLFEYFSETQRNKGNFPGRFSGRQFSNSRSEMNVSTLELGDSALYLCASSRGLAGVKYEQYFGPGTRLTVT.

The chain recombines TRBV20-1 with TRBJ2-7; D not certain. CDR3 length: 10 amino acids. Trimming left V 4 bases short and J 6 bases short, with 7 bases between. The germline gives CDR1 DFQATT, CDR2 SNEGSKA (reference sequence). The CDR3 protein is CSATELEQYF. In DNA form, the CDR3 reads TGCAGTGCTACCGAGCTCGAGCAGTACTTC.

This CDR3 reads CASSLAQGRGNEQYF. CDR3 bases: TGTGCCAGCAGCTTGGCACAGGGGCGGGGAAACGAGCAGTACTTC. The chain links TRBV5-4 to TRBJ2-7; tentatively, D is TRBD1 (7 bases). The germline V and J ends were trimmed by 0 bases and 5 bases, with 15 bases remaining between them. From germline, CDR1 is SGHNT and CDR2 YYREEE (reference sequence). The CDR3 has 15 residues.

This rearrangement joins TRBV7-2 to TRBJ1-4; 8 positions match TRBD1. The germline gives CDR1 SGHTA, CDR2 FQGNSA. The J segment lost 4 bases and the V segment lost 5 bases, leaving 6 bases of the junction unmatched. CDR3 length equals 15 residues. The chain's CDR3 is CASSPRGPNNEKLFF. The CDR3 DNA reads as TGTGCCAGCAGCCCCAGGGGGCCTAATAATGAAAAACTGTTTTTT.

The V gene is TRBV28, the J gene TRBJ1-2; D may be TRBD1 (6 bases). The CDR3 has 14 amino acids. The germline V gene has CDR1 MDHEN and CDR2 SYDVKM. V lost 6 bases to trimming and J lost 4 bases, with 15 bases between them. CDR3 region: CASRFGGAAYGYTF. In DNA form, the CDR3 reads TGTGCCAGCAGGTTTGGGGGGGCCGCCTATGGCTACACCTTC.

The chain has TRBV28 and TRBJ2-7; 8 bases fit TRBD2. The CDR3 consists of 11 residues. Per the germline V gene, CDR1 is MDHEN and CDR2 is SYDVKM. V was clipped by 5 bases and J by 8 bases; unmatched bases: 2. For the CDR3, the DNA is TGTGCCAGCAGTCAGCGGGAGAAGCAGTACTTC. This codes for CASSQREKQYF.

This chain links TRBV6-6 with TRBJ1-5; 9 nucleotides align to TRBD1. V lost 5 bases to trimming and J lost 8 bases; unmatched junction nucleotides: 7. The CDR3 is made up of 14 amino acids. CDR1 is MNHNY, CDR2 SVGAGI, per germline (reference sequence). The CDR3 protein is CASSTGQGWEPQHF. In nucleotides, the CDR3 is TGTGCCAGCAGTACCGGACAGGGGTGGGAGCCCCAGCATTTT.

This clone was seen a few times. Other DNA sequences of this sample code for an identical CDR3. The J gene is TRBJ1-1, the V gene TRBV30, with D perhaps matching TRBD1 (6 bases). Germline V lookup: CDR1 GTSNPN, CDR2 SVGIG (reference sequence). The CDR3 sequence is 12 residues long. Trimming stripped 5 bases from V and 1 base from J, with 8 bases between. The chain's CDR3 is CAWGGRNTEAFF. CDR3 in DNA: TGTGCCTGGGGGGGCAGGAACACTGAAGCTTTCTTT.